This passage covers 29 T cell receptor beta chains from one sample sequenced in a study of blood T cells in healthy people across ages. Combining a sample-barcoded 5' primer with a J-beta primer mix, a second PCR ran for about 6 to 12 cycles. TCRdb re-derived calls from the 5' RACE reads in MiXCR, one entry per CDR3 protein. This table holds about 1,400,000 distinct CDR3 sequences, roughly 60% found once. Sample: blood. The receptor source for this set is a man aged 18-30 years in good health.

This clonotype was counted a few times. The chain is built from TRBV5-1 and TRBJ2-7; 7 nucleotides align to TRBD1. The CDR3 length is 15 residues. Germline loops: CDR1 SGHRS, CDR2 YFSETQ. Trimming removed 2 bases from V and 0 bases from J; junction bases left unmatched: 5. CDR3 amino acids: CASSFGQAFSYEQYF. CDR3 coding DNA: TGCGCCAGCAGCTTCGGACAGGCATTCTCCTACGAGCAGTACTTC.

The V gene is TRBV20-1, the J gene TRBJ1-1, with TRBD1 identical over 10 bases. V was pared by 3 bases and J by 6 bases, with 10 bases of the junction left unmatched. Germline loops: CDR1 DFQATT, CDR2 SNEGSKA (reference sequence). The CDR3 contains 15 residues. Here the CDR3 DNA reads TGCAGTGCTAGGGCCCGGGACAGGGGAGCCTCTGAAGCTTTCTTT. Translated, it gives CSARARDRGASEAFF.

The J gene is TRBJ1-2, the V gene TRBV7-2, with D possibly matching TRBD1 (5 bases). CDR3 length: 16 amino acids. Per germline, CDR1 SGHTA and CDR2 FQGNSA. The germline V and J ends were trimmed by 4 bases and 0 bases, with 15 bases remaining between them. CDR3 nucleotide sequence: TGTGCCAGCAGCTCACAAACAGGCTCAGCTAACTATGGCTACACCTTC. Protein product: CASSSQTGSANYGYTF.

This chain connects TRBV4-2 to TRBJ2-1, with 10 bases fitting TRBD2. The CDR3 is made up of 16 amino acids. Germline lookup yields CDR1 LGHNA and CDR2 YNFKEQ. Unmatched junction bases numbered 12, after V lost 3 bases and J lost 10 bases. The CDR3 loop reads CASSQAAASGRNEQFF. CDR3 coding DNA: TGTGCCAGCAGCCAGGCGGCGGCTAGCGGGAGAAACGAGCAGTTCTTC.

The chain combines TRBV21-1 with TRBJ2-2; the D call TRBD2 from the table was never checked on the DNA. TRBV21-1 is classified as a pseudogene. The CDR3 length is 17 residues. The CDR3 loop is CASTINERLSNTGELFF. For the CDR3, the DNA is TGTGCCAGCACTATAAACGAGAGACTATCGAACACCGGGGAGCTGTTTTTT.

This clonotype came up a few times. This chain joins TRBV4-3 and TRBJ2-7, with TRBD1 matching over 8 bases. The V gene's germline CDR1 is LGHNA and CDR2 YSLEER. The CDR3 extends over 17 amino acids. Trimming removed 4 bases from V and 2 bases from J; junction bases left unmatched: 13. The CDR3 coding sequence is TGCGCCAGCAGCCGTATTACTTCCAGGGGGCGCCCCTACGAGCAGTACTTC. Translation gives CASSRITSRGRPYEQYF.

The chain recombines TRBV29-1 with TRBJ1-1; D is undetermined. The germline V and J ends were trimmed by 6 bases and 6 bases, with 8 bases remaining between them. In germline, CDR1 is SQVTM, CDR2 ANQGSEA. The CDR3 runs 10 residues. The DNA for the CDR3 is TGCAGCGTCGACGAATCTGAAGCTTTCTTT. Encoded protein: CSVDESEAFF.

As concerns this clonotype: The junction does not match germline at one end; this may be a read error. The CDR3: CASSQVQASGVTETQYF. The CDR3 nucleotides read TGTGCCAGCAGCCAAGTACAAGCTAGCGGGGTCACAGAGACGCAGTATTTT. The chain employs TRBV4-2 and TRBJ2-3, with 9 bases that match TRBD2. Germline-derived CDR1 and CDR2 are LGHNA and YNFKEQ. The CDR3 contains 17 residues.

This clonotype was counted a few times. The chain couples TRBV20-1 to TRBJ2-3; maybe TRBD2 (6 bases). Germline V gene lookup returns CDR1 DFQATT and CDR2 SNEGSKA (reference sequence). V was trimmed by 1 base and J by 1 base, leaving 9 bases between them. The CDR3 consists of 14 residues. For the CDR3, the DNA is TGCAGTGCTAGAGCCGAGCGGGGCACAGATACGCAGTATTTT. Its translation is CSARAERGTDTQYF.

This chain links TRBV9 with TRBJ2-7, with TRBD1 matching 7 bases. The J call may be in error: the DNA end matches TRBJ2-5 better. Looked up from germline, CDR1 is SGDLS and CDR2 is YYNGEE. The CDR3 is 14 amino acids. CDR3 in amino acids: CASSERQGYETQYF. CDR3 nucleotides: TGTGCCAGCAGCGAAAGACAGGGTTACGAGACCCAGTACTTC.

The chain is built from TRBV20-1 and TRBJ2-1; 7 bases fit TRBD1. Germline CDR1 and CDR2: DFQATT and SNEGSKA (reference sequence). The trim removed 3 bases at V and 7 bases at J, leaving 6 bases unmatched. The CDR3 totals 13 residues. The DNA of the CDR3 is TGCAGTGCTAGGTCAGGGGGAAAAAATGAGCAGTTCTTC. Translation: CSARSGGKNEQFF.

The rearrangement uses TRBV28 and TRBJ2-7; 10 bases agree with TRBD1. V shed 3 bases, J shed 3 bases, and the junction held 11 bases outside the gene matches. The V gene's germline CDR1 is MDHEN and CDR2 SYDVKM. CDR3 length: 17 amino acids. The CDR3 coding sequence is TGTGCCAGCAGTTTTCGGGACAGGGGAAGGGAAATCTACGAGCAGTACTTC. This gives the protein CASSFRDRGREIYEQYF.

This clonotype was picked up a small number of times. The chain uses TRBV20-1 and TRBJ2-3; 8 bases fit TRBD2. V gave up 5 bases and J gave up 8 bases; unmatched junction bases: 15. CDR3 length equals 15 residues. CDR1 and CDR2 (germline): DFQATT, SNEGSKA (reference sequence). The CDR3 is CSAGTSTSGPGTQYF. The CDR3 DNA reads TGCAGTGCTGGGACTAGTACCTCTGGACCAGGTACGCAGTATTTT.

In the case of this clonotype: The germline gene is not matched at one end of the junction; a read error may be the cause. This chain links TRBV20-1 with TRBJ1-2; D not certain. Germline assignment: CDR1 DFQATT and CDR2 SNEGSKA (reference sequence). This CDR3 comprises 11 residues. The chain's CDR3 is CSAPTYYDYTF. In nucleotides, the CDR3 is TGCAGTGCTCCGACTTACTATGACTACACCTTC.

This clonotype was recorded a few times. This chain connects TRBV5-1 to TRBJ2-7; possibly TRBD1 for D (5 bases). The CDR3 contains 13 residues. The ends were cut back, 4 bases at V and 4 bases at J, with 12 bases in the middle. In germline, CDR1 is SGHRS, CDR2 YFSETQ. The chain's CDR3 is CASSETGRYEQYF. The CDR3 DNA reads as TGCGCCAGCAGCGAAACAGGCCGATACGAGCAGTACTTC.

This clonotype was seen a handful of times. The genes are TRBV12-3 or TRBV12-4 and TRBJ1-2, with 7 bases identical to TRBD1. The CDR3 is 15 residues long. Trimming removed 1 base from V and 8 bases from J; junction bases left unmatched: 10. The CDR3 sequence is CASSLGTGAPRGYTF. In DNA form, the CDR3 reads TGTGCCAGCAGTTTAGGAACAGGGGCCCCTCGAGGCTACACCTTC.

Here the CDR3 reads CASSSQGKTRTQYF. In DNA, the CDR3 is TGTGCCAGCAGCTCACAGGGGAAGACGCGGACCCAGTACTTC. This chain connects TRBV7-9 to TRBJ2-5; 7 nucleotides match TRBD1. J was trimmed by 7 bases and V by 4 bases; bases with no gene match: 9. Germline V gene data show CDR1 as SEHNR and CDR2 as FQNEAQ (reference sequence). The CDR3 has 14 residues.

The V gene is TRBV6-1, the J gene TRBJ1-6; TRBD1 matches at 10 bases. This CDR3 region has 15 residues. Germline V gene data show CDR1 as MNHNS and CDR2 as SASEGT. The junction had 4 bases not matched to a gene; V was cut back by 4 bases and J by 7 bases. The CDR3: CASSGGQGVNSPLHF. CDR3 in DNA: TGTGCCAGCAGTGGTGGACAGGGGGTGAATTCACCCCTCCACTTT.

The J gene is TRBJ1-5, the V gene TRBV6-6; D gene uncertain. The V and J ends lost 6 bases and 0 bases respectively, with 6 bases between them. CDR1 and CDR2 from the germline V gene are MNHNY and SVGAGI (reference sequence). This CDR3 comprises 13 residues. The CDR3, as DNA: TGTGCCAGCAGCCGACTTAGCAATCAGCCCCAGCATTTT. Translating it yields CASSRLSNQPQHF.

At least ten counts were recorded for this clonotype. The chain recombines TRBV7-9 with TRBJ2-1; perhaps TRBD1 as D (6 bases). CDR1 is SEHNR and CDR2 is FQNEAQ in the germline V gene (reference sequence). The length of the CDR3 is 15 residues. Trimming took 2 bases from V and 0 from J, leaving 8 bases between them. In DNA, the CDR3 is TGTGCCAGCAGCTTAAGGGGGAGCTCCTACAATGAGCAGTTCTTC. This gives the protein CASSLRGSSYNEQFF.

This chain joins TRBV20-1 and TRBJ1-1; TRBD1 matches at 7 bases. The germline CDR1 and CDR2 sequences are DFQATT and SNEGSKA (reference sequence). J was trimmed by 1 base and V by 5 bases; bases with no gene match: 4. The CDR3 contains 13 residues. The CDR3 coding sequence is TGCAGTGCTGGGGGACAGACGAACACTGAAGCTTTCTTT. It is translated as CSAGGQTNTEAFF.

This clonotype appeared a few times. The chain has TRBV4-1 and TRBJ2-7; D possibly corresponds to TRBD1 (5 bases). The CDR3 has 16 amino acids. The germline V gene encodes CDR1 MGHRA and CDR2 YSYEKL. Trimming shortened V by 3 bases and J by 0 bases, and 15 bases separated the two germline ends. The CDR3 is CASSQRTETGSYEQYF. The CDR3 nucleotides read TGCGCCAGCAGCCAGCGAACTGAAACAGGCTCCTACGAGCAGTACTTC.

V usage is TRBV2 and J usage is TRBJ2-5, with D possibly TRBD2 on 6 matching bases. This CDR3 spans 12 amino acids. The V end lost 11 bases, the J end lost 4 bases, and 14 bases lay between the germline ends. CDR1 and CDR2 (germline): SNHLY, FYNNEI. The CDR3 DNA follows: TGTGCCCTGGGGGGAGTCCTAGAGACCCAGTACTTC. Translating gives CALGGVLETQYF. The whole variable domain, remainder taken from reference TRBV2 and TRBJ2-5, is EPEVTQTPSHQVTQMGQEVILRCVPISNHLYFYWYRQILGQKVEFLVSFYNNEISEKSEIFDDQFSVERPDGSNFTLKIRSTKLEDSAMYFCALGGVLETQYFGPGTRLLVL.

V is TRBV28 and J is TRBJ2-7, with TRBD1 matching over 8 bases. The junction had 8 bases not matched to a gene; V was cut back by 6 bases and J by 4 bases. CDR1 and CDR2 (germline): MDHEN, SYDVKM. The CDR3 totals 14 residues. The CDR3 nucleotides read TGTGCCAGCAGACACCCGGACAGGGTGTACGAGCAGTACTTC. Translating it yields CASRHPDRVYEQYF.

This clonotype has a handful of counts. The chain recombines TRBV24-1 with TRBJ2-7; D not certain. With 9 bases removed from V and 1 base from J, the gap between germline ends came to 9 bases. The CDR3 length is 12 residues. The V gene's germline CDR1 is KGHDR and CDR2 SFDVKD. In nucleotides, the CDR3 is TGTGCCACCGAGTCAGATTCCTACGAGCAGTACTTC. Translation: CATESDSYEQYF.

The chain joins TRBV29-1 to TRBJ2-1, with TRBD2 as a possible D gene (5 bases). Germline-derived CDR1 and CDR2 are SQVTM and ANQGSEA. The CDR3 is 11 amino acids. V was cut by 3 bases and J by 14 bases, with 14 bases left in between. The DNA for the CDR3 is TGCAGCGTTGAGGAGCTTCGGCGGGAGTTCTTC. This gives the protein CSVEELRREFF.

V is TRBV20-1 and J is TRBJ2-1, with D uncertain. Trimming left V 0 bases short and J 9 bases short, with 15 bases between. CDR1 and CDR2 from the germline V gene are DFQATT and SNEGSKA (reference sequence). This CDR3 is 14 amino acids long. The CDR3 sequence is CSARDLGKAGEQFF. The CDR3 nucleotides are TGCAGTGCTAGAGATCTAGGGAAAGCTGGTGAGCAGTTCTTC.

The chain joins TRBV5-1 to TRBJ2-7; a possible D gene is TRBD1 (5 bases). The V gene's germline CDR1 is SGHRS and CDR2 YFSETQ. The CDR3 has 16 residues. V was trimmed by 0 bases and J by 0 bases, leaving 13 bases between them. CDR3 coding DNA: TGCGCCAGCAGCTTGGAGCAGGACAAGAGCTCCTACGAGCAGTACTTC. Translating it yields CASSLEQDKSSYEQYF.

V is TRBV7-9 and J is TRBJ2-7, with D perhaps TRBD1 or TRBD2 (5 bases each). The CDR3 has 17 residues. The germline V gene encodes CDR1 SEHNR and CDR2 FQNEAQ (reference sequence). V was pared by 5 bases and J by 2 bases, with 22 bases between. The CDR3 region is CASSQSLSRGAPYEQYF. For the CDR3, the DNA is TGTGCCAGCAGCCAATCATTGTCGAGGGGCGCCCCCTACGAGCAGTACTTC.